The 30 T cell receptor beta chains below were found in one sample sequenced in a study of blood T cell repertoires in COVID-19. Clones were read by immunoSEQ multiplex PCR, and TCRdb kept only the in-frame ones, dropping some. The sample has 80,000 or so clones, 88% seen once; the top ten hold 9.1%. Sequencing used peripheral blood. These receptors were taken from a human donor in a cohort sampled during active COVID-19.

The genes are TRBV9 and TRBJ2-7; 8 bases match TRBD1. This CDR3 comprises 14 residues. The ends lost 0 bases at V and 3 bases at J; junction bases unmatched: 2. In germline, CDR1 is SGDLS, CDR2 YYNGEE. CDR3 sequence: CASSVADRDYEQYF. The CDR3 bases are TGTGCCAGCAGCGTAGCGGACAGGGACTACGAGCAGTACTTC.

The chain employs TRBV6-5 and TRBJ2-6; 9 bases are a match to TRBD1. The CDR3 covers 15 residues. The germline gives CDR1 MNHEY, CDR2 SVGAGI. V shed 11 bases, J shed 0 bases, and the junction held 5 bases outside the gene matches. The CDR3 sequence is CAGGQGSSGANVLTF. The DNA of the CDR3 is TGTGCCGGTGGACAGGGGAGCTCTGGGGCCAACGTCCTGACTTTC.

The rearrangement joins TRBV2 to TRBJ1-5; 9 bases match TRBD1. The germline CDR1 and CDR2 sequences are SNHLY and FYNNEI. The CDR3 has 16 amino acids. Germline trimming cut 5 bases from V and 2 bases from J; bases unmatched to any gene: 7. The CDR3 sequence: CASSRIRQGGNQPQHF. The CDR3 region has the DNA TGTGCCAGCAGTCGAATCCGACAGGGGGGCAATCAGCCCCAGCATTTT.

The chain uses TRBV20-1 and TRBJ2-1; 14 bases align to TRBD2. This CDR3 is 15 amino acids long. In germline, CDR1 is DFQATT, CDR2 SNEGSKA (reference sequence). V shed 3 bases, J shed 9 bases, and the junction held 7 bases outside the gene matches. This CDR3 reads CSASEGTSGSGEQFF. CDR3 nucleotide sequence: TGCAGTGCTAGTGAGGGGACTAGCGGGAGCGGTGAGCAGTTCTTC.

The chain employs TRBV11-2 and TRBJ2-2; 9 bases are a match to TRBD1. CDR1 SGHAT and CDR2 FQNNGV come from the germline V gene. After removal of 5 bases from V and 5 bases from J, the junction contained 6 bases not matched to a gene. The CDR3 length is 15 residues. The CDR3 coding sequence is TGTGCCAGCAGCCCGGGACAGGGTTTAACCGGGGAGCTGTTTTTT. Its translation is CASSPGQGLTGELFF.

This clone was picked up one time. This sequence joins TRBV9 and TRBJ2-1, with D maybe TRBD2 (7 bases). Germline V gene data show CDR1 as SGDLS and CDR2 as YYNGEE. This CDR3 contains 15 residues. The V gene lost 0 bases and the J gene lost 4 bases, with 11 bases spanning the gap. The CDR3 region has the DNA TGTGCCAGCAGCGTAGGGACTAGGGGGTACAATGAGCAGTTCTTC. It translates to CASSVGTRGYNEQFF.

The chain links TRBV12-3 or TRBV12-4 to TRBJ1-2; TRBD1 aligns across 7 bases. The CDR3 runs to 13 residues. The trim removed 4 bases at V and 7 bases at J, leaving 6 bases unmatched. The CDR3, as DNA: TGTGCCAGCAGTTCGGACAGGCTAACTGGCTACACCTTC. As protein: CASSSDRLTGYTF.

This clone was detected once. The CDR3 protein is CASSPEGGFDGYTF. The DNA for the CDR3 is TGTGCCAGCAGCCCAGAAGGGGGCTTCGATGGCTACACCTTC. The V and J genes are TRBV7-2 and TRBJ1-2, with 7 positions matching TRBD1. The CDR3 length is 14 residues. Trimming took 5 bases from V and 6 from J; bases not matched to a gene: 9. Germline-derived CDR1 and CDR2 are SGHTA and FQGNSA.

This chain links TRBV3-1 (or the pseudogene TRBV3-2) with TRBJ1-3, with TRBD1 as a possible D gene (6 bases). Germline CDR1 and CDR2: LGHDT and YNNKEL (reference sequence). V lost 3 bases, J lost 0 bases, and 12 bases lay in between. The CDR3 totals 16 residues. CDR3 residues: CASSHGGSYSGNTIYF. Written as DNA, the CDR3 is TGTGCCAGCAGCCATGGGGGCTCTTACTCTGGAAACACCATATATTTT.

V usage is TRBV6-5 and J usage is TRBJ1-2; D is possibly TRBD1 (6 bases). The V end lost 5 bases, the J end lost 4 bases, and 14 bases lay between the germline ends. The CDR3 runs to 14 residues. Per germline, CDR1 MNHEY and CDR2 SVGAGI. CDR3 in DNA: TGTGCCAGCAGTACTACACAGGGCACCTATGGCTACACCTTC. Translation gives CASSTTQGTYGYTF.

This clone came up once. The CDR3 spells CASSQDASGGAYEQYF. For the CDR3, the DNA is TGTGCCAGCAGCCAAGATGCGAGCGGGGGGGCCTACGAGCAGTACTTC. The V and J genes are TRBV4-2 and TRBJ2-7; 10 bases agree with TRBD2. The CDR3 runs to 16 residues. Trimming at V came to 0 bases and at J to 2 bases, leaving 4 bases not matched to a gene. The V gene's germline CDR1 is LGHNA and CDR2 YNFKEQ.

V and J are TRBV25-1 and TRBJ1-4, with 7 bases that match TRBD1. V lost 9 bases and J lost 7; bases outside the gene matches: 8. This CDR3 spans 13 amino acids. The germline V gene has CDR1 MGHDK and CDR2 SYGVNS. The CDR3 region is CASATGSAEKLFF. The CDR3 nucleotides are TGTGCCAGTGCGACAGGGTCGGCTGAAAAACTGTTTTTT.

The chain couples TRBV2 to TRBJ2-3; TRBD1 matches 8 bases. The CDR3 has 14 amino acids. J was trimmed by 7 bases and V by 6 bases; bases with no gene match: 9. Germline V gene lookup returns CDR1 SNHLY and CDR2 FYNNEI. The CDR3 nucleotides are TGTGCCAGCAGAAGACAGGGGACGATGAATACGCAGTATTTT. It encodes CASRRQGTMNTQYF. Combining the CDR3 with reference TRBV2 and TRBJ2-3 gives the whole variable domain EPEVTQTPSHQVTQMGQEVILRCVPISNHLYFYWYRQILGQKVEFLVSFYNNEISEKSEIFDDQFSVERPDGSNFTLKIRSTKLEDSAMYFCASRRQGTMNTQYFGPGTRLTVL.

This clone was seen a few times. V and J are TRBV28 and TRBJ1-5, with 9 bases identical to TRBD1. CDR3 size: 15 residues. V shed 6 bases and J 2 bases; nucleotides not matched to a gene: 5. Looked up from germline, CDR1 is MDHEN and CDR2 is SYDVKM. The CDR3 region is CASRSRQGGNQPQHF. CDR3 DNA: TGTGCCAGCAGATCCCGACAGGGGGGCAATCAGCCCCAGCATTTT.

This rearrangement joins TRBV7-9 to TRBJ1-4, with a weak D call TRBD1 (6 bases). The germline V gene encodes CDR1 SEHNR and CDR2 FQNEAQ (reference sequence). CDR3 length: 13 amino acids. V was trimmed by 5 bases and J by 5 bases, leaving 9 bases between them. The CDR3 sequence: CASSRTENEKLFF. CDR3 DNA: TGTGCCAGCAGCCGGACAGAAAATGAAAAACTGTTTTTT.

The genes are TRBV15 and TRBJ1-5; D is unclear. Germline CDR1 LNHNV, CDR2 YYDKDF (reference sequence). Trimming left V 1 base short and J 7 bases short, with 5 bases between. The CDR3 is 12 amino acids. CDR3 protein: CATSRGPQPQHF. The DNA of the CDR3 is TGTGCCACCAGCAGAGGTCCGCAGCCCCAGCATTTT.

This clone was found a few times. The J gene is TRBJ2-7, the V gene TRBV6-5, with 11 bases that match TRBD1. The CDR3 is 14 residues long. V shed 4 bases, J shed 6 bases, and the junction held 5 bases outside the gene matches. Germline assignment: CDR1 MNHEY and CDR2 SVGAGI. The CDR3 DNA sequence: TGTGCCAGCAGTTTCGGACAGGGGGCTTTCGAGCAGTACTTC. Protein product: CASSFGQGAFEQYF.

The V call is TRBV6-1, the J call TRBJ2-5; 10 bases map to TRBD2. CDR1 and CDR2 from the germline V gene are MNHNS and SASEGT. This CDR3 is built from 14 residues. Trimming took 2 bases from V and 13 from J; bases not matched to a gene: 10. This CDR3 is CASSESSGRVVVYF. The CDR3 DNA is TGTGCCAGCAGTGAATCAAGCGGGAGGGTGGTCGTGTACTTC.

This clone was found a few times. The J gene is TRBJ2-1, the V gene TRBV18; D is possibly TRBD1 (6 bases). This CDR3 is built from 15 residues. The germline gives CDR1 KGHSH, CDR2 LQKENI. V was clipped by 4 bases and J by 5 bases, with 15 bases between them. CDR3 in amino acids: CASSLFGTTHNEQFF. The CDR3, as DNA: TGTGCCAGCTCACTTTTTGGGACAACTCACAATGAGCAGTTCTTC.

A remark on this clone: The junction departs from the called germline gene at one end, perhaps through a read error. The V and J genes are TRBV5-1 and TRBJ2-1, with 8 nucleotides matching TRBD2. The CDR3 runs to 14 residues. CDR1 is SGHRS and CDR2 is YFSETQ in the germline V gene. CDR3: CASRLRGAPNEQFF. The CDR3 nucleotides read TGCGCCAGCCGCTTGCGGGGGGCCCCCAATGAGCAGTTCTTC.

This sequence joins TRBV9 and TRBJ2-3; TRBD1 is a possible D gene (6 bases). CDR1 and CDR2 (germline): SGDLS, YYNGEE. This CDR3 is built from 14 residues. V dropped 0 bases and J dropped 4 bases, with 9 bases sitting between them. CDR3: CASSVVQGSDTQYF. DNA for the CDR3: TGTGCCAGCAGCGTAGTACAGGGCTCAGATACGCAGTATTTT.

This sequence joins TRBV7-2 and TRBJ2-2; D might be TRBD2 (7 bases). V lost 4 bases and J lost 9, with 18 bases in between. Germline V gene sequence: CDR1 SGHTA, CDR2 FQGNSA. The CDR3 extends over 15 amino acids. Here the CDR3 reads CASSSGGGGNRELFF. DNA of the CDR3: TGTGCCAGCAGCTCCGGGGGCGGGGGTAACCGGGAGCTGTTTTTT.

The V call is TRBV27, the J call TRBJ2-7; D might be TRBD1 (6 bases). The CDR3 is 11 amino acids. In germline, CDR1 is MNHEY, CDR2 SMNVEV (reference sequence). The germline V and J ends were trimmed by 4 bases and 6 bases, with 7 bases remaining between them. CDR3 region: CASSSTGEQYF. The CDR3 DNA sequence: TGTGCCAGCAGTTCGACAGGCGAGCAGTACTTC.

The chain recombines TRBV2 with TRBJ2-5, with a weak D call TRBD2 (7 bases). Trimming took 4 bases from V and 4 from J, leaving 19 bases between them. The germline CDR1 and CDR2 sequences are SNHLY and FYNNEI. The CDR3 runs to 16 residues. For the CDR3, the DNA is TGTGCCAGCAGTGCAGAAGGGGGGGAAATCCTAGAGACCCAGTACTTC. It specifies CASSAEGGEILETQYF.

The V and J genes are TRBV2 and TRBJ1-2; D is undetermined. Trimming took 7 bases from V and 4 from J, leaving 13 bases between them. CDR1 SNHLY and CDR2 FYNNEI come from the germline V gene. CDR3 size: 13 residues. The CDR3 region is CASTAGRLYGYTF. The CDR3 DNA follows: TGTGCCAGCACTGCGGGCCGTCTCTATGGCTACACCTTC.

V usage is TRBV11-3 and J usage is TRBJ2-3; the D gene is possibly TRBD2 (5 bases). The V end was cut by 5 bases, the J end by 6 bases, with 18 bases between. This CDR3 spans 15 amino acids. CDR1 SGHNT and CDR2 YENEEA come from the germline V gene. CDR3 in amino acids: CASSPGYLLGDTQYF. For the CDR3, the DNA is TGTGCCAGCAGCCCGGGATACCTATTAGGTGATACGCAGTATTTT.

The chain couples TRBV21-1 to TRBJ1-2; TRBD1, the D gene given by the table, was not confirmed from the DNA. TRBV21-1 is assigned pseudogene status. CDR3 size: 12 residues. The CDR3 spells CASSDRGRGYTF. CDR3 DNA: TGTGCCAGCAGCGACAGGGGTCGTGGCTACACCTTC.

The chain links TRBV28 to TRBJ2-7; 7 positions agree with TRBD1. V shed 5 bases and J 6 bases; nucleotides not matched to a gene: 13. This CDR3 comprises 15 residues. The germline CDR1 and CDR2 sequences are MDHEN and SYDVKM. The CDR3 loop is CASSTGTANRFEQYF. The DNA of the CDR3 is TGTGCCAGCAGTACTGGGACAGCTAATAGATTCGAGCAGTACTTC.

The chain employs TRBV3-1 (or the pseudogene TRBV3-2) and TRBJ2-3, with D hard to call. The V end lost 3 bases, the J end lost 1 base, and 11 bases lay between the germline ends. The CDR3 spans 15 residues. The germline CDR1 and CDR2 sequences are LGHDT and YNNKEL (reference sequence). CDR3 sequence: CASSQTRTRTDTQYF. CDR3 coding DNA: TGTGCCAGCAGCCAGACACGTACCCGCACAGATACGCAGTATTTT.

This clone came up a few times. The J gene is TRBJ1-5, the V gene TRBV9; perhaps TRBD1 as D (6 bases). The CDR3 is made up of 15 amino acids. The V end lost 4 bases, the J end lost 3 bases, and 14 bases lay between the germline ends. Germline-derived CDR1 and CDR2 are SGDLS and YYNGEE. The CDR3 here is CASSPRDTDNQPQHF. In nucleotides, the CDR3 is TGTGCCAGCAGCCCCCGGGACACCGACAATCAGCCCCAGCATTTT.